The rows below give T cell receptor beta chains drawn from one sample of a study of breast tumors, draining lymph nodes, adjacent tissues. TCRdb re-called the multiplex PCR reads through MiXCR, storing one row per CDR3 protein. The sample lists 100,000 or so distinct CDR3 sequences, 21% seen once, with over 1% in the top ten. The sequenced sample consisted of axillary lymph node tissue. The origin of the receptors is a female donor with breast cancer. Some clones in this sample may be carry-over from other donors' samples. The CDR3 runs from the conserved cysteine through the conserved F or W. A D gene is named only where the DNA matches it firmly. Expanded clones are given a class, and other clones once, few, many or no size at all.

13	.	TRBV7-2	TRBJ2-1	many	CASSLGFLRGQFF	TGTGCCAGCAGCTTAGGTTTTCTCCGGGGGCAGTTCTTC
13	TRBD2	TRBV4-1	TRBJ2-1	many	CASSQGGDYEEFF	TGCGCCAGCAGCCAAGGGGGGGACTACGAGGAGTTCTTC
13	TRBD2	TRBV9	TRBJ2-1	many	CASSASGSNEQFF	TGTGCCAGCAGCGCTAGCGGGAGCAATGAGCAGTTCTTC
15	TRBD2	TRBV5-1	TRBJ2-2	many	CASSSRTRDTGELFF	TGCGCCAGCAGCTCCCGGACTAGGGACACCGGGGAGCTGTTTTTT
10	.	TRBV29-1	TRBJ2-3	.	CSVSPDTQYF	TGCAGCGTAAGCCCAGATACGCAGTATTTT
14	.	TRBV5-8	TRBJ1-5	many	CASSGRLSNQPQHF	TGTGCCAGCAGCGGGCGACTGAGCAATCAGCCCCAGCATTTT
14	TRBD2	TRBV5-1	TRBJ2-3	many	CASSLTSGADTQYF	TGCGCCAGCAGCTTGACTAGCGGGGCAGATACGCAGTATTTT
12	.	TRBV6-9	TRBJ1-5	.	CASSRGDQPQHF	TGTGCCAGCAGTAGAGGGGATCAGCCCCAGCATTTT
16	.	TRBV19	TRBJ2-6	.	CASGPHWSGGANVLTF	TGTGCCAGTGGGCCGCATTGGTCGGGGGGGGCCAACGTCCTGACTTTC
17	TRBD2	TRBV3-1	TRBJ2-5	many	CASSQASGLAGGNTQYF	TGTGCCAGCAGCCAAGCCTCGGGACTAGCGGGGGGAAATACCCAGTACTTC
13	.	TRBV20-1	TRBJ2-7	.	CSARLVKNYEQYF	TGCAGTGCTAGATTGGTGAAGAACTACGAGCAGTACTTC
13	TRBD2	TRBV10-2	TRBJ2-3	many	CATRLASTDTQYF	TGCGCCACCCGACTAGCGAGCACAGATACGCAGTATTTT
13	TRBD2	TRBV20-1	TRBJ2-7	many	CSAKGTSFYEQYF	TGCAGTGCCAAAGGGACTAGCTTCTACGAGCAGTACTTC
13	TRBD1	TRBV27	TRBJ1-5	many	CASKTGLGQPQHF	TGTGCCAGCAAGACAGGGTTAGGGCAGCCCCAGCATTTT
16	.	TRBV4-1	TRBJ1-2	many	CASSLTTVPVNYGYTF	TGCGCCAGCAGCCTGACCACGGTGCCCGTAAACTATGGCTACACCTTC
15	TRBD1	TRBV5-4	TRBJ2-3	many	CASRSGTGDTDTQYF	TGTGCCAGCAGGTCCGGGACAGGGGACACAGATACGCAGTATTTT
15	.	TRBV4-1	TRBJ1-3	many	CASSQDPPSGNTIYF	TGCGCCAGCAGCCAAGATCCCCCCTCTGGAAACACCATATATTTT
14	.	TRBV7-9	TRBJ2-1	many	CASSLRGSRNEQFF	TGTGCCAGCAGCTTACGAGGGAGCCGGAATGAGCAGTTCTTC